Listed below are T cell receptor beta chains from one sample, sequenced in a study of blood T cell repertoires in COVID-19. The assay was immunoSEQ multiplex PCR, and TCRdb's table has in-frame clones only and misses some. The sample consists of around 46,000 clones, approximately 86% of them appearing once. What was sequenced was peripheral blood. These receptors all come from a man in his 60s with active or convalescent COVID-19. Both conserved end residues are trimmed from each CDR3. The D gene is left open where the match is weak.

J gene,D gene,V gene,CDR3 protein
TRBJ1-4,TRBD1,TRBV28,ASSPIGQGALTTNEKLF
TRBJ2-3,TRBD1,TRBV5-1,ASSLGYWGTGSTVADTQY
TRBJ1-2,.,TRBV5-1,ASTMDRLYGYT
TRBJ1-4,.,TRBV7-9,ASSMYRAGGEKLF
TRBJ1-4,TRBD1,TRBV5-5,ASSLADRGMPVEKLF
TRBJ2-4,TRBD2,TRBV29-1,SVEGTSGGAYIQY
TRBJ2-3,TRBD2,TRBV7-2,ASSLSRSAGDTDTQY
TRBJ2-1,.,TRBV6-6,ASTGSPGNEQF
TRBJ1-1,.,TRBV7-9,ASSSYTGNTEAF
TRBJ1-2,.,TRBV2,ASSVGTVREDNYGYT
TRBJ2-2,TRBD1,TRBV6-2/TRBV6-3,ASSTPLGTGTDGELF
TRBJ2-7,TRBD1,TRBV2,ASRRTGGSYEQY
TRBJ2-7,TRBD2,TRBV6-1,ASSDQRGYEQY
TRBJ2-5,TRBD1,TRBV3-1/TRBV3-2,ASSSRDRIQETQY
TRBJ2-7,TRBD1,TRBV5-4,ASSLAGQGSSYEQY
TRBJ1-2,TRBD1,TRBV14,ASSNRTGGADYGYT
TRBJ1-2,TRBD1,TRBV27,ASSSHGNRGQNYGYT
TRBJ1-5,.,TRBV28,ASSPRTAYSNQPQH
TRBJ2-2,.,TRBV6-5,ASRLPGGTGELF
TRBJ1-2,.,TRBV5-1,ASSSKNQQGGINYGYT
TRBJ2-1,TRBD1,TRBV28,ASRRQGGNEQF
TRBJ2-5,TRBD1,TRBV28,ASSIQGSGETQY
TRBJ2-4,.,TRBV2,ATRRGAKNIQY
TRBJ1-2,.,TRBV2,ATPRVVYGYT
TRBJ1-2,.,TRBV28,ASRPDISPVRYT
TRBJ2-3,.,TRBV19,ASSITGTDTQY
TRBJ1-4,TRBD1,TRBV9,ASSGTGVHEKLF
TRBJ2-3,.,TRBV30,AWSVPGRSTDTQY
TRBJ1-5,TRBD1,TRBV4-1,ASSQVGGGDQPQH
TRBJ2-7,.,TRBV6-1,ASSEDPGREQY
TRBJ1-1,TRBD1,TRBV14,ASSPYSGTENTEAF
TRBJ1-5,.,TRBV28,ASTRVVGQPQH
TRBJ1-2,.,TRBV18,ASSPPPRVYGYT
TRBJ2-1,.,TRBV27,ASSLLGDEQF
TRBJ2-3,.,TRBV4-2,ASSKLAVSTDTQY
TRBJ2-3,.,TRBV5-6,ASSPGTLDTQY
TRBJ1-1,TRBD1,TRBV3-1/TRBV3-2,ASSSGTGGDDTEAF
TRBJ2-7,.,TRBV28,ASNRDAGTSEQY
TRBJ2-5,TRBD1,TRBV6-5,ASRGQGAGWWTQY
TRBJ1-6,TRBD1,TRBV2,ASRVQGKYSPLH
TRBJ1-2,.,TRBV30,AWSVLAGDNYGYT
TRBJ2-7,.,TRBV7-9,ASSPLSQYEQY
TRBJ1-1,.,TRBV10-3,AISQERNTEAF
TRBJ1-2,TRBD1,TRBV5-1,ASSLGGQVLNGYT
TRBJ2-2,TRBD1,TRBV24-1,ATSDSPGTGRAELF
TRBJ2-3,.,TRBV5-5,ASSHRVEVDTQY
TRBJ2-7,TRBD1,TRBV28,ASSLIDRGYEQY
TRBJ2-1,.,TRBV5-4,ASTSSGGTYNEQF
TRBJ2-4,.,TRBV5-6,ASSSARGAKNIQY
TRBJ1-4,.,TRBV30,AWSVAVGGEKLF
TRBJ1-4,.,TRBV19,ASSMREKLF
TRBJ2-1,TRBD2,TRBV29-1,SVEGLTGLADSYNEQF
TRBJ1-2,TRBD1,TRBV5-6,ASSLAGQGVRGYT
TRBJ1-5,.,TRBV28,ASSLSGGNQPQH
TRBJ1-4,TRBD1,TRBV28,ASSLRRDRGVLPNEKLF
TRBJ1-1,.,TRBV27,ASSLYSMNTEAF
TRBJ1-5,.,TRBV7-8,ASSPFRGAQPQH